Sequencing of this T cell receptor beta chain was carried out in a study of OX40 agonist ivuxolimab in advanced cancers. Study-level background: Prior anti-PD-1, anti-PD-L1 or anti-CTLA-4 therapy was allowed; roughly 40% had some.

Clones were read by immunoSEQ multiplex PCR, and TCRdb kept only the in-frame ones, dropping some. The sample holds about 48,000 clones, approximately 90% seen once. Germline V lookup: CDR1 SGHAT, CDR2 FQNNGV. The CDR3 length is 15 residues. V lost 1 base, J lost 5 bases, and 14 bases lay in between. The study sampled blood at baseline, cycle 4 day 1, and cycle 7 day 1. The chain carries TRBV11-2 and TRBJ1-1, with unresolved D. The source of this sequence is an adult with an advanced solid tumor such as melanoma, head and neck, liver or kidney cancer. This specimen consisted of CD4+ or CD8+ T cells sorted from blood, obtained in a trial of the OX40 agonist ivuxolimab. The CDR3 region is CASSLAGRIITEAFF. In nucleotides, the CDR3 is TGTGCCAGCAGCTTAGCGGGCAGGATAATAACTGAAGCTTTCTTT.